A single sample gave rise to the 27 T cell receptor beta chains below, sequenced in a study of blood T cell repertoires in COVID-19. Only in-frame clones appear in the TCRdb table, and some are missing; sequencing was by immunoSEQ multiplex PCR. This sample has roughly 170,000 clones; 80% to 90% occur once, and the top ten carry less than 4.5%. The sequenced sample consisted of PBMCs or T cells enriched from blood (not recorded which). Receptor source: a woman aged 45 to 65 in a cohort exposed to, infected with or recovered from COVID-19 (not recorded which).

The V gene is TRBV5-4, the J gene TRBJ1-6, with 9 positions matching TRBD1. V lost 4 bases, J lost 8 bases, and 19 bases stayed unmatched. This CDR3 is 19 amino acids long. Germline lookup yields CDR1 SGHNT and CDR2 YYREEE (reference sequence). CDR3 coding DNA: TGTGCCAGCAGCAGGTCCGGGACAGGGTTGTTTGGCCGTGATTCACCCCTCCACTTT. Its translation is CASSRSGTGLFGRDSPLHF.

This clone showed up just once. The J gene is TRBJ1-1, the V gene TRBV28; tentatively, D is TRBD1 (5 bases). Trimming removed 7 bases at V and 4 bases at J, with 16 bases between. Germline V gene data show CDR1 as MDHEN and CDR2 as SYDVKM. The CDR3 is 14 residues long. CDR3 sequence reads: CASIHPRGVTEAFF. In DNA form, the CDR3 reads TGTGCCAGCATCCACCCACGGGGGGTCACTGAAGCTTTCTTT.

The CDR3 loop is CASSPSGGVDTQYF. CDR3 in DNA: TGTGCCAGCAGCCCATCGGGGGGGGTAGATACGCAGTATTTT. The rearrangement uses TRBV9 and TRBJ2-3, with 8 bases identical to TRBD2. The CDR3 runs 14 residues. V shed 4 bases and J 5 bases; nucleotides not matched to a gene: 6. The germline CDR1 and CDR2 sequences are SGDLS and YYNGEE.

The chain combines TRBV19 with TRBJ2-1, with 10 bases matching TRBD2. The CDR3 totals 17 residues. Losses at the gene ends were 0 bases for V and 7 bases for J; bases not matched to a gene: 9. Per germline, CDR1 LNHDA and CDR2 SQIVND (reference sequence). CDR3 protein: CASSIDRSGGAKNEQFF. The CDR3 region has the DNA TGTGCCAGTAGTATAGATAGGAGCGGGGGGGCCAAAAATGAGCAGTTCTTC.

This rearrangement joins TRBV6-5 to TRBJ2-1; D is possibly TRBD2 (5 bases). Trimming pared 7 bases from V and 5 bases from J, leaving 9 bases between. This CDR3 comprises 12 residues. Germline-derived CDR1 and CDR2 are MNHEY and SVGAGI. CDR3 protein: CASTRGNNEQFF. The CDR3 coding sequence is TGTGCCAGCACCCGAGGGAACAATGAGCAGTTCTTC.

V is TRBV7-2 and J is TRBJ1-5; tentatively, D is TRBD1 (5 bases). The CDR3 spans 14 residues. Trimming shortened V by 7 bases and J by 3 bases, and 13 bases separated the two germline ends. Germline lookup yields CDR1 SGHTA and CDR2 FQGNSA. As DNA, the CDR3 is TGTGCCAGCACCCCAAAGGGGTTCAATCAGCCCCAGCATTTT. Its translation: CASTPKGFNQPQHF.

Only one count was recorded for this clone. J is TRBJ2-5 and V is TRBV30; the D gene is possibly TRBD2 (6 bases). This CDR3 comprises 15 residues. Germline V gene data show CDR1 as GTSNPN and CDR2 as SVGIG (reference sequence). The V end was cut by 2 bases, the J end by 6 bases, with 19 bases between. CDR3 nucleotides: TGTGCCTGGAGTTTTCGTGGGACGGAGGGGAAGACCCAGTACTTC. This gives the protein CAWSFRGTEGKTQYF.

The chain couples TRBV29-1 to TRBJ2-3; D not certain. The CDR3 sequence is 11 residues long. Trimming pared 4 bases from V and 4 bases from J, leaving 6 bases between. Germline assignment: CDR1 SQVTM and CDR2 ANQGSEA. The CDR3 sequence is CSVALSDTQYF. CDR3 in DNA: TGCAGCGTTGCTTTGTCAGATACGCAGTATTTT.

The gene calls are TRBV11-2 and TRBJ2-2, with 11 nucleotides matching TRBD2. J lost 5 bases, V lost 0 bases, and 8 bases had no gene match. Germline-derived CDR1 and CDR2 are SGHAT and FQNNGV. This CDR3 is 18 amino acids long. CDR3 bases: TGTGCCAGCAGCTTAGATCTAGCGGGGGGCGCCGGGACCGGGGAGCTGTTTTTT. Encoded protein: CASSLDLAGGAGTGELFF.

This CDR3 is CASSRFWGGQGAINEQFF. The CDR3 DNA reads TGTGCCAGCAGCAGATTTTGGGGGGGGCAGGGGGCAATCAATGAGCAGTTCTTC. The chain uses TRBV5-8 and TRBJ2-1; TRBD1 is a possible D gene (8 bases). Germline values: CDR1 SGHTS, CDR2 YDEGEE. The length of the CDR3 is 18 residues. Trimming took 4 bases from V and 6 from J, leaving 26 bases between them.

This chain uses TRBV5-4 with TRBJ1-2; the match to TRBD1 covers 10 bases. CDR3 length: 14 amino acids. Unmatched junction bases numbered 7, after V lost 3 bases and J lost 8 bases. The germline gives CDR1 SGHNT, CDR2 YYREEE (reference sequence). The CDR3 bases are TGTGCCAGCAGCTCGGCCGGACAGGGGGGCGGCTACACCTTC. It is translated as CASSSAGQGGGYTF.

V usage is TRBV4-1 and J usage is TRBJ1-2; D call uncertain. The CDR3 contains 16 residues. V gave up 0 bases and J gave up 2 bases, with 13 bases separating them. CDR1 and CDR2 (germline): MGHRA, YSYEKL. CDR3 amino acids: CASSQEGVLLNYGYTF. CDR3 coding DNA: TGCGCCAGCAGCCAAGAGGGCGTGCTGCTGAACTATGGCTACACCTTC.

The rearrangement links TRBV3-1 (or the pseudogene TRBV3-2) to TRBJ2-3, with a weak D call TRBD1 (5 bases). From germline, CDR1 is LGHDT and CDR2 YNNKEL (reference sequence). Deletions cut 0 bases from V and 0 bases from J, with 13 bases between. The CDR3 contains 17 residues. The DNA for the CDR3 is TGTGCCAGCAGCCAAGAGGTTACAGGAATTAGCACAGATACGCAGTATTTT. Encoded protein: CASSQEVTGISTDTQYF.

The chain links TRBV7-6 to TRBJ2-1; TRBD1 aligns across 9 bases. CDR3 length: 16 residues. With V trimmed by 5 bases and J by 1 base, 6 bases remained unmatched. From germline, CDR1 is SGHVS and CDR2 FNYEAQ. CDR3 in amino acids: CASSPGTGFSYNEQFF. CDR3 DNA sequence: TGTGCCAGCAGCCCCGGGACAGGGTTTTCCTACAATGAGCAGTTCTTC.

The CDR3 here is CASSLVSGLENEQYF. CDR3 DNA: TGTGCCAGCAGCCTTGTATCGGGACTAGAGAACGAGCAGTACTTC. This rearrangement joins TRBV7-2 to TRBJ2-7; TRBD2 agrees at 8 bases. The CDR3 contains 15 residues. Germline assignment: CDR1 SGHTA and CDR2 FQGNSA. V lost 5 bases to trimming and J lost 5 bases; unmatched junction nucleotides: 11.

The chain links TRBV19 to TRBJ2-1; no firm D call. Trimming took 3 bases from V and 3 from J, leaving 6 bases between them. CDR1 and CDR2 from the germline V gene are LNHDA and SQIVND (reference sequence). CDR3 length equals 13 residues. The CDR3 is CASSIGHYNEQFF. CDR3 sequence (DNA): TGTGCCAGTAGTATTGGGCACTACAATGAGCAGTTCTTC. The entire variable domain, with the rest obtained from reference TRBV19 and TRBJ2-1, is as follows: DGGITQSPKYLFRKEGQNVTLSCEQNLNHDAMYWYRQDPGQGLRLIYYSQIVNDFQKGDIAEGYSVSREKKESFPLTVTSAQKNPTAFYLCASSIGHYNEQFFGPGTRLTVL.

The CDR3 DNA sequence: TGTGCCAGCAGTCTCCAGGGGGCCGATACCATATATTTT. Encoded protein: CASSLQGADTIYF. The chain employs TRBV5-4 and TRBJ1-3; 8 bases agree with TRBD1. Germline loops: CDR1 SGHNT, CDR2 YYREEE (reference sequence). The CDR3 covers 13 residues. J gave up 10 bases and V 5 bases, and 8 bases lay outside the gene matches.

The chain uses TRBV3-1 (or the pseudogene TRBV3-2) and TRBJ1-5; 8 nucleotides agree with TRBD1. Germline trimming cut 4 bases from V and 5 bases from J; bases unmatched to any gene: 7. The CDR3 has 15 residues. The germline gives CDR1 LGHDT, CDR2 YNNKEL (reference sequence). The DNA of the CDR3 is TGTGCCAGCAGCCCGGGACAGGTGAGCGATCAGCCCCAGCATTTT. It encodes CASSPGQVSDQPQHF.

The V call is TRBV30, the J call TRBJ1-2, with D possibly TRBD1 on 5 matching bases. CDR3 length equals 13 residues. Germline CDR1 is GTSNPN and CDR2 is SVGIG (reference sequence). V was trimmed by 6 bases and J by 7 bases, leaving 18 bases between them. The CDR3 region has the DNA TGTGCCTGTACGGACGGTCGGGGGAGTGGCTACACCTTC. Amino acid sequence: CACTDGRGSGYTF.

The chain links TRBV19 to TRBJ2-5, with a possible D match to TRBD1 (7 bases). The length of the CDR3 is 14 residues. V was cut by 7 bases and J by 5 bases, with 17 bases left in between. Germline CDR1 LNHDA, CDR2 SQIVND (reference sequence). The CDR3: CASTDRRGLETQYF. CDR3 in DNA: TGTGCCAGTACGGACAGGAGGGGGCTGGAGACCCAGTACTTC. Variable domain in full (rest from reference TRBV19 and TRBJ2-5): DGGITQSPKYLFRKEGQNVTLSCEQNLNHDAMYWYRQDPGQGLRLIYYSQIVNDFQKGDIAEGYSVSREKKESFPLTVTSAQKNPTAFYLCASTDRRGLETQYFGPGTRLLVL.

The chain couples TRBV4-1 to TRBJ1-4; D might be TRBD1 (5 bases). Germline CDR1 reads MGHRA; CDR2 reads YSYEKL. This CDR3 region has 19 residues. Deletions cut 0 bases from V and 5 bases from J, with 22 bases between. The CDR3 spells CASSQDLGGPKRGNEKLFF. For the CDR3, the DNA is TGCGCCAGCAGCCAAGATCTTGGAGGTCCAAAACGGGGGAATGAAAAACTGTTTTTT.

This sequence joins TRBV28 and TRBJ1-5; 7 nucleotides agree with TRBD1. CDR3 size: 15 residues. Trimming removed 5 bases from V and 1 base from J; junction bases left unmatched: 5. The germline V gene encodes CDR1 MDHEN and CDR2 SYDVKM. CDR3 sequence reads: CASSGQVKSNQPQHF. CDR3 coding DNA: TGTGCCAGCAGTGGACAGGTAAAAAGCAATCAGCCCCAGCATTTT.

The genes are TRBV10-3 and TRBJ2-3, with TRBD2 identical over 11 bases. Trimming cost V 0 bases and J 0 bases; bases outside gene matches: 2. This CDR3 has 17 residues. In germline, CDR1 is ENHRY, CDR2 SYGVKD. Here the CDR3 reads CAISESRTSGSTDTQYF. CDR3 in DNA: TGTGCCATCAGTGAGTCGAGGACTAGCGGGAGCACAGATACGCAGTATTTT.

The gene calls are TRBV5-1 and TRBJ2-7; TRBD2 matches at 14 bases. The CDR3 runs to 18 residues. The ends lost 4 bases at V and 3 bases at J; junction bases unmatched: 12. CDR1 and CDR2 (germline): SGHRS, YFSETQ. The CDR3 DNA follows: TGCGCCAGCAGCGCCGGGACTAGCGGGAGCTCGCCCCTCTACGAGCAGTACTTC. Protein product: CASSAGTSGSSPLYEQYF.

The chain carries TRBV30 and TRBJ1-6; the match to TRBD1 covers 7 bases. This CDR3 comprises 12 residues. Germline values: CDR1 GTSNPN, CDR2 SVGIG (reference sequence). V lost 1 base to trimming and J lost 13 bases; unmatched junction nucleotides: 4. CDR3 DNA: TGTGCCTGGAGTGGGCCGACAGGGCCCCTCCACTTT. Protein product: CAWSGPTGPLHF.

CDR3 coding DNA: TGTGCCAGCAGCTTAGATCCGGACAGGGTATCCCACTCTGGAAACACCATATATTTT. It translates to CASSLDPDRVSHSGNTIYF. V gene TRBV7-2 combines with J gene TRBJ1-3; 8 bases fit TRBD1. The J segment lost 0 bases and the V segment lost 1 base, leaving 11 bases of the junction unmatched. Germline V gives CDR1 SGHTA, CDR2 FQGNSA. The CDR3 is made up of 19 amino acids.

This chain connects TRBV28 to TRBJ2-7; TRBD1 matches at 7 bases. Germline trimming cut 4 bases from V and 0 bases from J; bases unmatched to any gene: 3. The CDR3 runs to 14 residues. The germline gives CDR1 MDHEN, CDR2 SYDVKM. CDR3 nucleotides: TGTGCCAGCAGTTCGGGACAGACCTCCTACGAGCAGTACTTC. This sequence encodes CASSSGQTSYEQYF. The whole variable domain, filled in from reference TRBV28 and TRBJ2-7, reads DVKVTQSSRYLVKRTGEKVFLECVQDMDHENMFWYRQDPGLGLRLIYFSYDVKMKEKGDIPEGYSVSREKKERFSLILESASTNQTSMYLCASSSGQTSYEQYFGPGTRLTVT.